This TCR beta chain was obtained from a study of OX40 agonist ivuxolimab in advanced cancers. Regarding the study in general: Ivuxolimab, which targeted the costimulatory receptor OX40 (CD134), was an agonistic, fully human IgG2 monoclonal antibody. Partial responses occurred in three dose-escalation patients: two with cutaneous melanoma and one with hepatocellular carcinoma. Intravenous ivuxolimab was administered to patients every 2 weeks at six dose levels: 0.01, 0.1, 0.3, 1.5, 3 and 10 mg/kg. A male proportion of around 83% and a mean age of approximately 55 years, ranging from roughly 20 to 80, were recorded for the dose-escalation cohort. The monotherapy dose-escalation portion (N of about 49 patients) of the phase I ivuxolimab trial is reported in the paper. Peripheral TCRbeta sequencing was intended to test whether TCR sequence diversity was altered and clonal T-cell expansion was caused by ivuxolimab. Patients were allowed to have had prior anti-PD-1, anti-PD-L1 or anti-CTLA-4 therapy, and approximately 37% of the dose-escalation patients had been treated with checkpoint inhibitors. Of the approximately 53 patients in dose escalation, 19 had hepatocellular carcinoma, about 15 had melanoma, 9 had renal cell carcinoma and 9 had head and neck cancer.

Patients with autoimmune disease history or receiving systemic immunosuppression were excluded from the trial. In every dose cohort, peripheral blood was drawn for TCR sequencing at baseline, cycle 4 day 1, and cycle 7 day 1. The samples were taken from a phase I, first-in-human, multicenter, open-label dose-escalation trial of ivuxolimab. Adults with locally advanced or metastatic melanoma, renal cell, hepatocellular, or head and neck squamous cell carcinoma were enrolled in the trial. Before TCR sequencing, CD4+ and CD8+ T cells were separately sorted from peripheral blood. What the work shows at the level of the full study, not this receptor alone: Low levels of normalized T-cell clonal expansion were also seen in some nonresponding patients. At doses of 0.1 to 3.0 mg/kg, clonal expansion of both CD4+ and CD8+ T cells in blood was seen between baseline and week 6. After ivuxolimab, CD8+ T cells had more expanded clones than CD4+ T cells on average. The antigen specificity of the clonally expanded peripheral T cells was not determined. In partial responders in the 0.1-3.0 mg/kg groups, normalized peripheral clonal expansion was found to be among the lowest, especially among CD8+ T cells.

For sequencing of the TCRbeta CDR3 region, genomic DNA was extracted from the sorted cells. The immunoSEQ Assay was used for sequencing of TCRbeta CDR3 regions. TCRdb stores this immuneACCESS table with in-frame sequences only. Part of the clones is absent; in the studies checked, under half of the shortfall reflects unresolved V genes, and no reason is known for the rest. The sample has around 77,000 clones on record, 85% to 90% of them singletons. The ten most abundant clones make up roughly 0.66% of the sample. About this clone: Its antigen remains undetermined. Base-call qualities are not available, and no considerably larger clone is one nucleotide away.

The clonotype was recovered from an adult with an advanced solid tumor such as melanoma, head and neck, liver or kidney cancer. This material consisted of CD4+ or CD8+ T cells sorted from blood, taken in a trial of the OX40 agonist ivuxolimab.

The CDR3 loop reads CASSPEDRAVHGYTF. In nucleotide form, the sequence is TGTGCCAGCAGTCCTGAGGACAGGGCCGTCCATGGCTACACCTTC. The chain was built from TRBV6-5 and TRBJ1-2; 8 bases in the middle match TRBD1. Trimming accounts for 5 bases at V and 6 bases at J, while the number of junction bases matched to no gene is 11. The germline V gene provides CDR1 MNHEY and CDR2 SVGAGI. From cysteine to phenylalanine, the CDR3 is 15 amino acids long. Solely the CDR3 DNA is kept, with 45 bases framed from the first base.